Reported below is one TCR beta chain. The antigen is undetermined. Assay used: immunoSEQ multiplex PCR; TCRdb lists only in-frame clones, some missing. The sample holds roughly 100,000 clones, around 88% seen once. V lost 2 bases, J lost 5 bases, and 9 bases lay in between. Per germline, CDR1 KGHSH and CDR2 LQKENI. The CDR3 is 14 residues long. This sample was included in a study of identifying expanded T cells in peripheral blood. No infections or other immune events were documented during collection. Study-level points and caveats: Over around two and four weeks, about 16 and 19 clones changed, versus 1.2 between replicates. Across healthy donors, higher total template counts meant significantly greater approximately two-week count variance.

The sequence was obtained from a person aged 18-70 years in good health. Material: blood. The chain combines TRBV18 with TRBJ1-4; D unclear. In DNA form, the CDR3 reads TGTGCCAGCTCACCAGAAACTGTGAATGAAAAACTGTTTTTT. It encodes CASSPETVNEKLFF.